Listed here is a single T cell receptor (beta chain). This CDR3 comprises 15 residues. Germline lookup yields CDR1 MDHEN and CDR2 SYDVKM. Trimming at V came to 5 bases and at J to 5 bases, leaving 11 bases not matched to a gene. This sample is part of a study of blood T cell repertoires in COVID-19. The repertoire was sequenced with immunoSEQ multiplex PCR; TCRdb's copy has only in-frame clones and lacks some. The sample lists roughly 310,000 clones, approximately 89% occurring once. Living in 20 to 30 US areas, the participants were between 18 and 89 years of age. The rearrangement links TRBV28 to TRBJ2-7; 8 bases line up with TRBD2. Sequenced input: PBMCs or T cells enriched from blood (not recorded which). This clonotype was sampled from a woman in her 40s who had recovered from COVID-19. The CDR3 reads CASSILKREPNEQYF. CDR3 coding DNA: TGTGCCAGCAGTATACTCAAGCGGGAGCCCAACGAGCAGTACTTC.